This TCR beta chain was found in a study of identical twins. This CDR3 region has 12 residues. Deletions cut 7 bases from V and 0 bases from J, with 6 bases between. Germline CDR1 and CDR2: DFQATT and SNEGSKA (reference sequence). TCRdb re-derived calls from the 5' RACE reads in MiXCR, one entry per CDR3 protein. Of 700,000 or so distinct CDR3 sequences in the sample, roughly 20% are singletons; the top ten hold more than 4%. This clonotype was picked up a small number of times. These same data were also listed under a study on T cells expressing NK-cell markers. This second study notes: Sorted CD3+CD56-NKG2C+, CD3+CD56+NKG2C+ and CD3+CD56+NKG2C- T cells supplied the TCR beta repertoires.

V and J are TRBV20-1 and TRBJ2-2; D call uncertain. This sequence was found in a woman aged 18-35 years in good health. What was sequenced was PBMCs. CDR3 amino acids: CSVSPNTGELFF. The CDR3 nucleotides read TGCAGTGTTAGCCCGAACACCGGGGAGCTGTTTTTT.